This entry describes one T cell receptor beta chain. Its antigen remains undetermined. No per-base quality is available; no much larger clone lies one base away. This entry belongs to a study of graft-versus-host responses after intestinal transplantation (dated by TCRdb to the early 2020s). Describing the broader study: Multivisceral, liver-intestinal, or isolated intestinal transplants were received by the recipients. All recipients received anti-thymocyte globulin induction followed by maintenance tacrolimus and steroids for around 3 years. Graft-versus-host and host-versus-graft alloreactive T cell clones were tracked in the graft, circulation and bone marrow after intestinal transplantation using bulk TCR-beta CDR3 sequencing. To identify alloreactive clones, pre-transplant mixed lymphocyte reaction products were sequenced and then compared with unstimulated pre-transplant donor and recipient T cells. The cohort enrolled some 23 intestinal transplant recipients including one retransplant, and a few patients lacking pretransplant specimens were excluded. A peak of at least 4% donor T cells among recipient peripheral blood mononuclear cells was the definition used for donor T cell macrochimerism. Instead of going to the commercial service, samples from a few later patients were sequenced in-house on an Illumina MiSeq and processed with MiXCR. Study-wide findings and limitations: GvH clones were detected in recipient bone marrow, and some of these GvH clones were observed earlier in ileal mucosa or blood, consistent with an intestinal mucosal origin. Patients with donor T cell macrochimerism had high GvH to HvG T cell clonal ratios in their allografts. Early after transplant, peak levels of circulating GvH clones were associated with declines in HvG clones. The conclusions were limited by the relatively low number and heterogeneity of the intestinal transplant patients.

The time point label corresponds to: cells obtained before transplantation from donor or recipient. CD3+CD4+ and CD3+CD8+ populations were FACS-sorted from unstimulated pre-transplant donor and recipient cells taken from spleen or lymph nodes. The library was produced with the immunoSEQ multiplex PCR assay. For most patients, genomic DNA was isolated using the Qiagen DNeasy Blood and Tissue Kit and was shipped frozen to Adaptive Biotechnologies for TCR sequencing. For most patients, genomic DNA was subjected to high-throughput TCR-beta CDR3 sequencing by Adaptive Biotechnologies. Concerning the study's data processing: TCR sequencing data were retrieved from Adaptive's ImmunoSEQ software for 15 to 20 patients, whereas three other patients were processed with MiXCR and VDJtools. To correct CD4 versus CD8 sorting errors, any sequence found in both subsets at a frequency ratio below 5:1 was removed. CDR3 nucleotide sequences shared by donor and recipient were removed because the origin of these sequences could not be assigned. To count as alloreactive, a clone needed at least 2-fold expansion over unstimulated cells and a minimum CFSE-low frequency of 0.002% (template counts) or 0.001% (read counts). A clone was considered mappable if detected in the sequenced pre-transplant spleen, lymph node, or MLR CFSE-low populations of the donor or recipient. Cumulative frequency of alloreactive clones was calculated as a percentage of all sequences weighted by copy number. Not all clones reach the TCRdb copy of this immuneACCESS table, which keeps in-frame sequences only. Checked studies attribute under half of the gap to unresolved V genes and leave the rest unexplained. V and J calls and clone size are copied from that table; D and trimming were computed from the DNA. The sample table contains 85,000 to 100,000 clones; only one count was recorded for 80% to 95% of them. The top ten hold approximately 0.3% of the sample.

CDR1 and CDR2 (GTSNPN, SVGIG) derive from the germline V gene (reference sequence). Compared with germline, V lacks 3 bases and J lacks 6 bases; bases without a gene match: 4. The CDR3 runs 13 amino acids, cysteine and phenylalanine included. The entry retains the CDR3 DNA only, 39 bases that are in frame from base 1. This sample comprised unstimulated CD4+ T cells sorted from spleen or lymph node cells, obtained before transplant. Here the chain combines TRBV30 and TRBJ1-3, with TRBD1 matching 8 junction bases. The source of this sequence is a human donor who was the organ donor for an intestinal transplant. The sequence in DNA is TGTGCCTGGAGCGGGACAGGATCAAACACCATATATTTT. It encodes CAWSGTGSNTIYF. The CDR3 plus the reference TRBV30 and TRBJ1-3 genes for the other parts give the full variable domain: SQTIHQWPATLVQPVGSPLSLECTVEGTSNPNLYWYRQAAGRGLQLLFYSVGIGQISSEVPQNLSASRPQDRQFILSSKKLLLSDSGFYLCAWSGTGSNTIYFGEGSWLTVV.